These 14 T cell receptor beta chains share one sample of origin, sequenced in a study of T cell responses to AZD1222 COVID-19 vaccine. Using immunoSEQ multiplex PCR, the repertoire was profiled, and TCRdb retains in-frame clones only, with some absent. The table includes some 100,000 clones, roughly nine tenths detected once. Sequenced here: peripheral blood, sampled on day 0 of AZD1222 vaccination. These receptors were obtained from an adult in good health.

The chain has TRBV18 and TRBJ2-5, with D possibly matching TRBD1 (5 bases). Germline CDR1 reads KGHSH; CDR2 reads LQKENI. The CDR3 is made up of 16 amino acids. The V end was cut by 5 bases, the J end by 5 bases, with 21 bases between. CDR3 sequence: CASSASTRVEWETQYF. The CDR3 DNA follows: TGTGCCAGCTCAGCCTCAACCAGGGTAGAGTGGGAGACCCAGTACTTC.

The chain joins TRBV28 to TRBJ2-1; D gene unclear. Germline V gene data show CDR1 as MDHEN and CDR2 as SYDVKM. The CDR3 is made up of 11 amino acids. Written as DNA, the CDR3 is TGTGCTTTAAGTGGGATAAATGAGCAGTTCTTC. Amino acids: CALSGINEQFF.

The DNA of the CDR3 is TGCGCCAGCAGCCATCAACAGGGACTAGCAGTCACCGGGGAGCTGTTTTTT. This codes for CASSHQQGLAVTGELFF. V and J are TRBV4-1 and TRBJ2-2; 9 bases are shared with TRBD2. CDR1 and CDR2 (germline): MGHRA, YSYEKL. The CDR3 runs to 17 residues. Trimming at V came to 3 bases and at J to 4 bases, leaving 9 bases not matched to a gene.

The V and J genes are TRBV29-1 and TRBJ2-2; D may match TRBD1 or TRBD2 (5 bases each). Trimming cost V 3 bases and J 1 base, with 9 bases left between them. The germline V gene has CDR1 SQVTM and CDR2 ANQGSEA. The CDR3 is made up of 14 amino acids. The CDR3 coding sequence is TGCAGCGTTGACACGGGACGGAACACCGGGGAGCTGTTTTTT. Translated, it gives CSVDTGRNTGELFF.

The chain's CDR3 is CASTGVSTDTQYF. In DNA form, the CDR3 reads TGTGCCAGCACAGGCGTTAGCACAGATACGCAGTATTTT. The V gene is TRBV6-5, the J gene TRBJ2-3; D is uncertain. The V and J ends lost 7 bases and 0 bases respectively, with 8 bases between them. Germline-derived CDR1 and CDR2 are MNHEY and SVGAGI. The CDR3 consists of 13 residues.

The chain is built from TRBV2 and TRBJ1-1; 7 bases fit TRBD1. Germline CDR1 and CDR2: SNHLY and FYNNEI. The CDR3 has 17 residues. V lost 4 bases to trimming and J lost 3 bases; unmatched junction nucleotides: 14. The CDR3 sequence: CASSVETGWGRDTEAFF. For the CDR3, the DNA is TGTGCCAGCAGTGTCGAGACAGGGTGGGGACGGGACACTGAAGCTTTCTTT.

This clone is a singleton in its sample. This rearrangement joins TRBV6-4 to TRBJ1-2; D ambiguous. In germline, CDR1 is MRHNA, CDR2 SNTAGT. Trimming stripped 0 bases from V and 8 bases from J, with 13 bases between. This CDR3 is built from 14 residues. CDR3 sequence: CASSDSVWRGGYTF. Written as DNA, the CDR3 is TGTGCCAGCAGTGACTCGGTCTGGCGAGGAGGCTACACCTTC.

The chain recombines TRBV3-1 (or the pseudogene TRBV3-2) with TRBJ1-6; unclear D gene. Trimming took off 0 bases at V and 0 bases at J, with 18 bases between the two ends. Germline V gene sequence: CDR1 LGHDT, CDR2 YNNKEL (reference sequence). The CDR3 contains 20 residues. CDR3 DNA sequence: TGTGCCAGCAGCCAAGATCGAGGACTCAGGACGAGCTCCTATAATTCACCCCTCCACTTT. Translated: CASSQDRGLRTSSYNSPLHF.

The chain links TRBV6-1 to TRBJ2-7; D is perhaps TRBD1 or TRBD2 (5 bases each). Germline V CDR1 and CDR2: MNHNS, SASEGT. Deletions cut 2 bases from V and 7 bases from J, with 18 bases between. This CDR3 comprises 15 residues. The CDR3 here is CASSEQGVASREQYF. CDR3 nucleotide sequence: TGTGCCAGCAGTGAACAGGGAGTGGCGAGTAGGGAGCAGTACTTC.

This CDR3 is CASSFLRGQFF. The CDR3 DNA follows: TGTGCCAGCAGTTTTTTGCGGGGGCAGTTCTTC. The chain is built from TRBV28 and TRBJ2-1; maybe TRBD2 (6 bases). Germline V lookup: CDR1 MDHEN, CDR2 SYDVKM. The CDR3 has 11 amino acids. V lost 3 bases, J lost 12 bases, and 9 bases lay in between. Combining the CDR3 with reference TRBV28 and TRBJ2-1 gives the whole variable domain DVKVTQSSRYLVKRTGEKVFLECVQDMDHENMFWYRQDPGLGLRLIYFSYDVKMKEKGDIPEGYSVSREKKERFSLILESASTNQTSMYLCASSFLRGQFFGPGTRLTVL.

With respect to this clone: The same CDR3 also results from other DNA sequences found in this sample. The chain uses TRBV27 and TRBJ2-2; D is tentatively TRBD1 or TRBD2 (6 bases each). Germline CDR1 MNHEY, CDR2 SMNVEV (reference sequence). The germline V and J ends were trimmed by 2 bases and 5 bases, with 24 bases remaining between them. The CDR3 has 19 residues. The CDR3 loop reads CASSLNFWVGGRWTGELFF. For the CDR3, the DNA is TGTGCCAGCAGTTTAAATTTTTGGGTAGGGGGGCGTTGGACCGGGGAGCTGTTTTTT.

This chain connects TRBV6-5 to TRBJ2-1; 10 nucleotides line up with TRBD2. The length of the CDR3 is 14 residues. The V segment lost 2 bases and the J segment 9 bases; nucleotides outside the gene matches: 4. Germline CDR1 reads MNHEY; CDR2 reads SVGAGI. The CDR3 sequence: CASSYLAGEGEQFF. The CDR3, as DNA: TGTGCCAGCAGTTACCTAGCGGGAGAGGGTGAGCAGTTCTTC.

J is TRBJ1-2 and V is TRBV6-6, with 9 bases identical to TRBD1. This CDR3 comprises 13 residues. V dropped 10 bases and J dropped 3; count of bases not matched to a gene: 6. Germline loops: CDR1 MNHNY, CDR2 SVGAGI (reference sequence). The CDR3 here is CATGDREDYGYTF. The CDR3 DNA reads TGTGCCACCGGGGACAGGGAAGACTATGGCTACACCTTC.

This chain links TRBV11-3 with TRBJ1-2; unclear D gene. This CDR3 is built from 13 residues. Germline lookup yields CDR1 SGHNT and CDR2 YENEEA. V was cut by 5 bases and J by 5 bases, with 12 bases left in between. CDR3 DNA sequence: TGTGCCAGCAGCCCCGGACGGAATTATGGCTACACCTTC. As protein: CASSPGRNYGYTF.